The rows below give T cell receptor beta chains drawn from one sample of a study of blood T cell repertoires in COVID-19. TCRdb keeps only in-frame clones here, not all; method: immunoSEQ multiplex PCR. Among some 130,000 clones listed, around three quarters were seen once. Sequenced input: peripheral blood. The receptors here all came from a woman older than 75 with acute or convalescent COVID-19. The CDR3 runs from the conserved cysteine through the conserved F or W. Fields, in order: clone size, D gene, J gene, V gene, CDR3 protein, CDR3 DNA. The D gene is left open where the match is weak. Only some rows state a clone size, as once, few, many or a class for expanded clones.

>.|TRBD2|TRBJ2-1|TRBV7-2
CASSPRLAGGPNEQFF
TGTGCCAGCAGTCCCCGTCTAGCGGGAGGGCCGAATGAGCAGTTCTTC
>.|TRBD1|TRBJ2-2|TRBV18
CASSPRQGVDTGELFF
TGTGCCAGCTCCCCTCGGCAGGGGGTAGACACCGGGGAGCTGTTTTTT
>.|TRBD1|TRBJ1-2|TRBV11-2
CASSSPRRGRWYGYTF
TGTGCCAGCAGCTCCCCCCGGAGGGGGCGATGGTATGGCTACACCTTC
>.|TRBD1|TRBJ1-1|TRBV5-4
CASSLDRGSRDEAFF
TGTGCCAGCAGCTTGGACAGGGGGTCAAGGGATGAAGCTTTCTTT
>.|TRBD1|TRBJ1-6|TRBV27
CASSLLEGTGDSPLHF
TGTGCCAGCAGTTTATTAGAGGGGACAGGCGATTCACCCCTCCACTTT
>.|TRBD1|TRBJ1-5|TRBV5-1
CASSPGTGSNQPQHF
TGCGCCAGCAGCCCTGGGACAGGTAGCAATCAGCCCCAGCATTTT
>.|.|TRBJ1-2|TRBV14
CASSQTGDYGYTF
TGTGCCAGCAGCCAAACGGGAGACTATGGCTACACCTTC
>.|.|TRBJ1-3|TRBV7-2
CASSFSTAGNTIYF
TGTGCCAGCAGCTTCTCTACAGCCGGAAACACCATATATTTT
>.|.|TRBJ1-3|TRBV6-4
CASRVQSSGTALSGNTIYF
TGTGCCAGCAGAGTGCAATCTAGCGGGACTGCCCTCTCTGGAAACACCATATATTTT
>.|.|TRBJ2-7|TRBV15
CATSRGGGTYEQYF
TGTGCCACCAGCCGAGGGGGGGGTACCTACGAGCAGTACTTC
>.|TRBD1|TRBJ1-1|TRBV9
CASSPRQGAGPNTEAFF
TGTGCCAGCAGCCCGAGACAGGGGGCGGGCCCGAACACTGAAGCTTTCTTT
>.|.|TRBJ1-5|TRBV28
CASSSPPGGIVDQPQHF
TGTGCCAGCAGTTCCCCCCCGGGGGGAATCGTGGATCAGCCCCAGCATTTT
>.|.|TRBJ1-1|TRBV7-2
CASSTGTNTEAFF
TGTGCCAGCAGCACAGGGACGAACACTGAAGCTTTCTTT
>once|TRBD2|TRBJ2-5|TRBV13
CASSAMGRLAGVSSSQETQYF
TGTGCCAGCAGCGCCATGGGGAGGCTAGCGGGAGTCAGTAGCTCCCAAGAGACCCAGTACTTC
>.|.|TRBJ1-1|TRBV28
CASSEIRQVLTEAFF
TGTGCCAGCAGTGAGATCCGTCAGGTTTTGACTGAAGCTTTCTTT
>once|TRBD2|TRBJ2-1|TRBV5-4
CASRPHGGANNEQFF
TGTGCCAGCAGACCTCACGGGGGGGCTAACAATGAGCAGTTCTTC
>.|.|TRBJ2-7|TRBV7-2
CASSLVAGAYEQYF
TGTGCCAGCAGCTTAGTGGCCGGAGCCTACGAGCAGTACTTC
>once|.|TRBJ1-2|TRBV5-4
CASSLDRVGYGYTF
TGTGCCAGCAGCTTGGACAGGGTGGGGTATGGCTACACCTTC
>.|.|TRBJ1-1|TRBV19
CASSETANTEAFF
TGTGCCAGTAGTGAGACAGCGAACACTGAAGCTTTCTTT
>once|.|TRBJ1-2|TRBV5-1
CASRQGTISYGYTF
TGCGCCAGCAGGCAGGGGACCATTTCCTATGGCTACACCTTC
>few|TRBD2|TRBJ2-3|TRBV2
CASSEGLAGSTDTQYF
TGTGCCAGCAGTGAAGGACTAGCGGGAAGCACAGATACGCAGTATTTT
>few|TRBD2|TRBJ2-1|TRBV2
CASSRGGASYNEQFF
TGTGCCAGCAGCCGCGGGGGGGCCTCCTACAATGAGCAGTTCTTC
>.|TRBD1|TRBJ1-4|TRBV6-1
CATDRDEKLFF
TGTGCCACCGACAGGGATGAAAAACTGTTTTTT
>.|.|TRBJ1-2|TRBV10-3
CAISDFKGIVRYGYTF
TGTGCCATCAGCGATTTTAAGGGGATCGTGAGGTATGGCTACACCTTC
>.|.|TRBJ1-2|TRBV19
CASTPTSGTVNYGYTF
TGTGCCAGTACCCCAACGAGCGGGACCGTTAACTATGGCTACACCTTC
>.|TRBD1|TRBJ2-1|TRBV9
CASSVDQGDEQFF
TGTGCCAGCAGCGTAGACCAGGGGGATGAGCAGTTCTTC
>.|.|TRBJ2-5|TRBV4-1
CASSQEGVGAGETQYF
TGCGCCAGCAGCCAAGAAGGGGTAGGGGCCGGCGAGACCCAGTACTTC
>.|TRBD2|TRBJ2-7|TRBV3-1/TRBV3-2
CASSQWTSGNEQYF
TGTGCCAGCAGCCAATGGACTAGCGGGAACGAGCAGTACTTC
>few|TRBD2|TRBJ2-3|TRBV11-3
CASSPGLLAGSTDTQYF
TGTGCCAGCAGCCCAGGCCTACTAGCGGGTAGCACAGATACGCAGTATTTT
>.|TRBD2|TRBJ2-4|TRBV13
CASSSRTSGDENIQYF
TGTGCCAGCAGCAGCCGGACTAGCGGAGATGAAAACATTCAGTACTTC
>.|.|TRBJ1-1|TRBV2
CASSQNTEAFF
TGTGCCAGCAGTCAGAACACTGAAGCTTTCTTT
>.|.|TRBJ1-2|TRBV5-6
CASLAWESGQGRYTF
TGTGCCAGCCTAGCTTGGGAGTCGGGACAAGGGCGCTACACCTTC
>once|.|TRBJ1-5|TRBV15
CATSRDRQPQHF
TGTGCCACCAGCAGAGACCGGCAGCCCCAGCATTTT
>.|.|TRBJ1-1|TRBV10-3
CASRQGGSGAFF
TGTGCGTCGAGGCAGGGTGGGTCGGGAGCTTTCTTT
>.|.|TRBJ2-3|TRBV19
CASSIEETDTQYF
TGTGCCAGTAGTATAGAGGAGACAGATACGCAGTATTTT
>few|TRBD1|TRBJ1-6|TRBV3-1/TRBV3-2
CASSPFQGDNSPLHF
TGTGCCAGCAGCCCGTTTCAGGGGGATAATTCACCCCTCCACTTT
>.|.|TRBJ2-2|TRBV3-1/TRBV3-2
CASSLSTGELFF
TGTGCCAGCAGCCTGAGCACCGGGGAGCTGTTTTTT
>.|.|TRBJ1-6|TRBV28
CASNPRGADSPLHF
TGTGCCAGCAACCCCAGGGGCGCTGATTCACCCCTCCACTTT
>once|.|TRBJ2-1|TRBV9
CASSVMAGPYYNEQFF
TGTGCCAGCAGCGTAATGGCGGGGCCTTACTACAATGAGCAGTTCTTC
>.|.|TRBJ1-1|TRBV5-1
CASSPPGAGRSEAFF
TGCGCCAGCAGCCCACCCGGGGCGGGGCGTTCTGAAGCTTTCTTT
>.|TRBD2|TRBJ2-2|TRBV4-3
CASSQALLAGGPSGELFF
TGCGCCAGCAGCCAAGCCCTACTAGCGGGGGGGCCCTCCGGGGAGCTGTTTTTT
>few|TRBD1|TRBJ1-3|TRBV7-9
CASSRTGGRNSGNTIYF
TGTGCCAGCAGCAGGACAGGGGGCCGAAACTCTGGAAACACCATATATTTT
>.|.|TRBJ1-2|TRBV7-8
CASSFGGRDYGYTF
TGTGCCAGCAGCTTCGGGGGGCGCGACTATGGCTACACCTTC
>.|TRBD1|TRBJ2-7|TRBV6-5
CASSSDRISYEQYF
TGTGCCAGCAGTTCGGACAGGATATCCTACGAGCAGTACTTC